This TCR beta chain came from a study of monozygotic twins with inflammatory bowel disease. Broader study findings: What may have added variability to patient repertoires is that immunosuppressive treatments differed. Versus healthy twins, IBD patients showed fewer clonotypes shared with others, especially with disease activity.

About this clonotype: Its antigen is currently unknown.

This CDR3 spans 19 amino acids. Germline V gives CDR1 LGHNA, CDR2 YSLEER. Total RNA isolation used whole blood (no T cell sorting was performed). Around 4,000 ng of total RNA went into each TCR library. TCRdb reworked the 5' RACE reads into one entry per CDR3 protein, no DNA. The table for this sample gives a few hundred thousand distinct CDR3 sequences. This TCR was sampled from a human donor with ulcerative colitis or Crohn's disease, or a healthy co-twin of an affected twin (not recorded which). Sequencing was done on a sample of blood. The chain links TRBV4-3 to TRBJ2-2; there is no DNA to check the TCRdb D call of TRBD2. CDR3 sequence reads: CASSQIGTSGTSNTGELFF.